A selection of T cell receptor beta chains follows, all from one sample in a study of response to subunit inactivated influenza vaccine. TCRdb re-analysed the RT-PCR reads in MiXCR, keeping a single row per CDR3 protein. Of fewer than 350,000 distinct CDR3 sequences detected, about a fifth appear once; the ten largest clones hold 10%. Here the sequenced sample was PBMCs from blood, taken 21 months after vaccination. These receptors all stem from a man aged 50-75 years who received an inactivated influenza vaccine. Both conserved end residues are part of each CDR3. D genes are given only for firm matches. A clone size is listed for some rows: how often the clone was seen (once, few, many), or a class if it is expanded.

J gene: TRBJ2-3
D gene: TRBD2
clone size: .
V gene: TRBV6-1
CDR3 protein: CASSEEVAGVTDTQYF
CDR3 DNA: TGTGCCAGCAGTGAAGAAGTAGCGGGAGTCACAGATACGCAGTATTTT

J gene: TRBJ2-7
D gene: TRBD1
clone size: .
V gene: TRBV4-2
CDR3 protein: CASSQAGQGNYEQYF
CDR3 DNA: TGTGCCAGCAGCCAAGCGGGACAGGGTAACTACGAGCAGTACTTC

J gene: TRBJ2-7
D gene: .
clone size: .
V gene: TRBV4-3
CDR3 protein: CASSQDALSSSYEQYF
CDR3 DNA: TGCGCCAGCAGCCAAGACGCTTTGAGCTCCTCTTACGAGCAGTACTTC

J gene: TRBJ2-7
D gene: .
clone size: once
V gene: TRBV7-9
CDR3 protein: CASSLVATYEQYF
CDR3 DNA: TGTGCCAGCAGCTTGGTCGCGACCTACGAGCAGTACTTC

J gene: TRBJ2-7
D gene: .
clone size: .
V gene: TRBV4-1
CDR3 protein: CASSQGPDRSYEQYF
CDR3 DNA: TGCGCCAGCAGCCAAGGTCCTGACAGGTCCTACGAGCAGTACTTC

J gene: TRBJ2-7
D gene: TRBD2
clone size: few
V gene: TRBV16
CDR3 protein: CASSQLEAGGPEEQYF
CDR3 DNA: TGTGCCAGCAGCCAATTAGAAGCGGGAGGGCCGGAGGAGCAGTACTTC

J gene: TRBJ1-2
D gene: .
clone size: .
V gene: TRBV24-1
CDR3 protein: CATSEDSYGYTF
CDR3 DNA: TGTGCCACCAGTGAAGACAGCTATGGCTACACCTTC

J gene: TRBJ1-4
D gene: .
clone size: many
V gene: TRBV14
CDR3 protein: CASSQGRGEKLFF
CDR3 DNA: TGTGCCAGCAGCCAGGGCCGGGGTGAAAAACTGTTTTTT

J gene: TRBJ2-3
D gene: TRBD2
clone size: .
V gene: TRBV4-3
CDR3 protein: CASSHGSGGGPDTQYF
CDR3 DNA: TGCGCCAGCAGCCATGGTAGCGGGGGCGGCCCAGATACGCAGTATTTT

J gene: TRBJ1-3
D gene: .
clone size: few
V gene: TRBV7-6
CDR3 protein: CASSLGGGDTIYF
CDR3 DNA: TGTGCCAGCAGCTTAGGCGGAGGAGACACCATATATTTT

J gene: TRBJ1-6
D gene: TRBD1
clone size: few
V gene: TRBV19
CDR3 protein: CASRHPDRGRHSPLHF
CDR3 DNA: TGTGCCAGTCGCCATCCTGACAGGGGGCGTCATTCACCCCTCCACTTT

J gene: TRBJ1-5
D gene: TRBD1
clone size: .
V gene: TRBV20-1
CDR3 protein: CSARERQGGQPQHF
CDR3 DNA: TGCAGTGCTAGAGAACGACAGGGAGGCCAGCCCCAGCATTTT

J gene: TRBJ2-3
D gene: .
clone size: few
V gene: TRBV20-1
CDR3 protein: CSARDRLLAQASTDTQYF
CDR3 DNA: TGCAGTGCTAGAGATCGTTTACTAGCCCAAGCTAGCACAGATACGCAGTATTTT

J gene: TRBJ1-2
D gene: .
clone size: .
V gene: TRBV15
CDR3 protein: CATRGTSNYGYTF
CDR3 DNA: TGTGCCACTCGAGGCACCTCCAACTATGGCTACACCTTC

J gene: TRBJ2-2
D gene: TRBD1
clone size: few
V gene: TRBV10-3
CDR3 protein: CAISATQGALGTGELFF
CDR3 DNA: TGTGCCATCAGTGCAACCCAGGGGGCGCTTGGCACCGGGGAGCTGTTTTTT

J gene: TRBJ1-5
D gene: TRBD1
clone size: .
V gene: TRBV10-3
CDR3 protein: CAAKGTEDNQPQHF
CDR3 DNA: TGTGCCGCCAAGGGGACAGAAGACAATCAGCCCCAGCATTTT

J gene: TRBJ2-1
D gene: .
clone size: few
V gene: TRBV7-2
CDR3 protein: CASSLGLGDGGLGKFF
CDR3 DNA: TGTGCCAGCAGCTTAGGGTTGGGTGATGGAGGACTGGGGAAGTTCTTC

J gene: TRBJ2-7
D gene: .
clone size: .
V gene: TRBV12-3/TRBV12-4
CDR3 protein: CASSFGRQEQYF
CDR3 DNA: TGTGCCAGCAGTTTTGGGAGGCAGGAACAGTACTTC